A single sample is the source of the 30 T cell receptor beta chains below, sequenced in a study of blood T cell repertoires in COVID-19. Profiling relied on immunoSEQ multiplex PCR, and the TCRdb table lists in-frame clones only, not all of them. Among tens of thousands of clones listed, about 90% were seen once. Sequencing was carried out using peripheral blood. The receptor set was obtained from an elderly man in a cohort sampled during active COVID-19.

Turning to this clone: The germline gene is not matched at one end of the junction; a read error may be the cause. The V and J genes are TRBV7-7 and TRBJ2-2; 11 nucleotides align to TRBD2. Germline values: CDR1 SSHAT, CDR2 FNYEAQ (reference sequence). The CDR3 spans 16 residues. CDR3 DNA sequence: TGTGCTAGCAGCCAACTAGCGGGAGAGGTCACCGGGGAGCTGTTTTTT. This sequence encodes CASSQLAGEVTGELFF.

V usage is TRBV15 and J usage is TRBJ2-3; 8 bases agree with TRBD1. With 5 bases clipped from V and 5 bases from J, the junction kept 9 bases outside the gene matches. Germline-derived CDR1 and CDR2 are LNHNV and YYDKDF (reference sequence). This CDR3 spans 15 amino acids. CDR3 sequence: CATSLPDRDLDTQYF. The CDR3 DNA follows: TGTGCCACCAGCTTACCGGACAGGGATTTAGATACGCAGTATTTT. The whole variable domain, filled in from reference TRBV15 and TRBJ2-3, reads DAMVIQNPRYQVTQFGKPVTLSCSQTLNHNVMYWYQQKSSQAPKLLFHYYDKDFNNEADTPDNFQSRRPNTSFCFLDIRSPGLGDTAMYLCATSLPDRDLDTQYFGPGTRLTVL.

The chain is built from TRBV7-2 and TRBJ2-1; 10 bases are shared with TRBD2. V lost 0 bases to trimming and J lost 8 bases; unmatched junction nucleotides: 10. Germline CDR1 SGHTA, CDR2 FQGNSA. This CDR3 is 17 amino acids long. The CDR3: CASSLALTSGIRDEQFF. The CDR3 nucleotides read TGTGCCAGCAGCTTAGCGCTCACTAGCGGGATAAGGGATGAGCAGTTCTTC.

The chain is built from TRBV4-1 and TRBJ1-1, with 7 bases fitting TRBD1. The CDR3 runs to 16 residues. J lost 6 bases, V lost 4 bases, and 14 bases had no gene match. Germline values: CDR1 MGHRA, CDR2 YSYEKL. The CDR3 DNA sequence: TGCGCCAGCAGCCCCCCCCTTGACAGGGTAAGGGCTGAAGCTTTCTTT. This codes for CASSPPLDRVRAEAFF.

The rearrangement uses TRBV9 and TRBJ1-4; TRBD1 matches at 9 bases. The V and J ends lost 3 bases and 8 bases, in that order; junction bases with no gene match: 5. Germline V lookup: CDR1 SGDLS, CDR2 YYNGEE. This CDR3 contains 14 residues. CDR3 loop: CASSGDRAGEKLFF. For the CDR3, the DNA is TGTGCCAGCAGCGGGGACAGGGCTGGGGAAAAACTGTTTTTT.

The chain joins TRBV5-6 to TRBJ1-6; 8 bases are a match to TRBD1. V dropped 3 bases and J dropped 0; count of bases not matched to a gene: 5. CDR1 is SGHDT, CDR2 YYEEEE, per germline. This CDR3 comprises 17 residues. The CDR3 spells CASSYNRGNSYNSPLHF. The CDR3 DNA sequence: TGTGCCAGCAGCTATAACAGGGGGAACTCCTATAATTCACCCCTCCACTTT.

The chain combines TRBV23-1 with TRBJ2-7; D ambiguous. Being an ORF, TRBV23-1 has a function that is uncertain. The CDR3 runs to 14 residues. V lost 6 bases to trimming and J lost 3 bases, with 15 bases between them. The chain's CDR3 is CASRPTSYGYEQYF. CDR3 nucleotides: TGCGCCAGCAGACCAACTTCTTATGGCTACGAGCAGTACTTC.

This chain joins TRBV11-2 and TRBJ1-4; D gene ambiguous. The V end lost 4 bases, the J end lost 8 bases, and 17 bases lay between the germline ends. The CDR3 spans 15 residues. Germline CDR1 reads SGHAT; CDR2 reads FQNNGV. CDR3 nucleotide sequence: TGTGCCAGCAGCTCCTCTGGCGGGTTAGGGGAAAAACTGTTTTTT. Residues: CASSSSGGLGEKLFF.

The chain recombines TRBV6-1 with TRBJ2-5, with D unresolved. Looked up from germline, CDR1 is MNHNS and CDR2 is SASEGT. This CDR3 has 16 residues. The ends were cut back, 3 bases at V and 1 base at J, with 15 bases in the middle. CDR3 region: CASSEMQFKPQETQYF. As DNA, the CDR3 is TGTGCCAGCAGTGAGATGCAGTTTAAACCCCAAGAGACCCAGTACTTC.

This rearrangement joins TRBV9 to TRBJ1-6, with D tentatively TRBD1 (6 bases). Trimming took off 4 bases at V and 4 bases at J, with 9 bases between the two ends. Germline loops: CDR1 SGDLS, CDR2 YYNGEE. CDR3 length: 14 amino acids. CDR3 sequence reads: CASSKQGYNSPLHF. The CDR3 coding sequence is TGTGCCAGCAGCAAACAGGGTTATAATTCACCCCTCCACTTT.

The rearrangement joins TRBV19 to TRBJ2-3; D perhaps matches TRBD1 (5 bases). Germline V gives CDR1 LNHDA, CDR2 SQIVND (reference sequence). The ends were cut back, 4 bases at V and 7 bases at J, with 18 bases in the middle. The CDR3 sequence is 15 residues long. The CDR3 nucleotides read TGTGCCAGTAGTAGAGGCAGGGTTGGATCGAATACGCAGTATTTT. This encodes CASSRGRVGSNTQYF.

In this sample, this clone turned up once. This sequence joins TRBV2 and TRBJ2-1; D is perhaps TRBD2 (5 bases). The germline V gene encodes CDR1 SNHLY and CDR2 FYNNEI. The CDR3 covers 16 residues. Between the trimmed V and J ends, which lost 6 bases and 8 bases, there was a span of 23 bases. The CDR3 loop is CASRALLGGPGDEQFF. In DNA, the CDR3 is TGTGCCAGCAGAGCCCTCCTAGGAGGTCCGGGCGATGAGCAGTTCTTC. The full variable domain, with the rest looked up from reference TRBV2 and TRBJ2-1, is EPEVTQTPSHQVTQMGQEVILRCVPISNHLYFYWYRQILGQKVEFLVSFYNNEISEKSEIFDDQFSVERPDGSNFTLKIRSTKLEDSAMYFCASRALLGGPGDEQFFGPGTRLTVL.

This CDR3 is CASSPRQGALGEQYF. The CDR3 region has the DNA TGTGCCAGCAGTCCGCGACAGGGGGCGCTTGGCGAGCAGTACTTC. V is TRBV27 and J is TRBJ2-7; 10 bases align to TRBD1. The germline V gene has CDR1 MNHEY and CDR2 SMNVEV (reference sequence). With V trimmed by 5 bases and J by 6 bases, 10 bases remained unmatched. This CDR3 has 15 residues.

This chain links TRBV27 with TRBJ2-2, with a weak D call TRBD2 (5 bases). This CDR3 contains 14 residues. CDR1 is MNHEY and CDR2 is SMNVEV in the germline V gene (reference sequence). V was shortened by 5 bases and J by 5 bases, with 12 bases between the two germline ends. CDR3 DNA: TGTGCCAGCAGTCCGGGTGGGAGAACCGGGGAGCTGTTTTTT. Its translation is CASSPGGRTGELFF.

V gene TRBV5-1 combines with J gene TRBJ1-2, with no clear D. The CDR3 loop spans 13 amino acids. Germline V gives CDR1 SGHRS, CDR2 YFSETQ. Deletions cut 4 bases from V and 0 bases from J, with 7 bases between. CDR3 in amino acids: CASSPGPNYGYTF. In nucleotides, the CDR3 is TGCGCCAGCAGCCCAGGTCCTAACTATGGCTACACCTTC.

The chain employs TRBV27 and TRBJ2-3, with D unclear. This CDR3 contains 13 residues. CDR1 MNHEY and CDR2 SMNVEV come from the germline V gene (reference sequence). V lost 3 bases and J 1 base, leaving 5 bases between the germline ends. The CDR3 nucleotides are TGTGCCAGCAGTTTTACTCGCACAGATACGCAGTATTTT. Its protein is CASSFTRTDTQYF.

This CDR3 reads CASSHTTTEAFF. The CDR3, as DNA: TGTGCCAGCAGCCATACCACTACTGAAGCTTTCTTT. The chain has TRBV3-1 (or the pseudogene TRBV3-2) and TRBJ1-1; D unresolved. CDR3 size: 12 residues. With 3 bases removed from V and 5 bases from J, the gap between germline ends came to 7 bases. The germline V gene has CDR1 LGHDT and CDR2 YNNKEL (reference sequence).

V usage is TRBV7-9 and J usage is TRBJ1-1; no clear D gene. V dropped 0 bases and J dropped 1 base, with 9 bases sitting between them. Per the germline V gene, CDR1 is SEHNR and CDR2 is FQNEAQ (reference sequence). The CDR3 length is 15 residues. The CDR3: CASSLAKFGNTEAFF. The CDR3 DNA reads TGTGCCAGCAGCTTAGCAAAATTCGGGAACACTGAAGCTTTCTTT.

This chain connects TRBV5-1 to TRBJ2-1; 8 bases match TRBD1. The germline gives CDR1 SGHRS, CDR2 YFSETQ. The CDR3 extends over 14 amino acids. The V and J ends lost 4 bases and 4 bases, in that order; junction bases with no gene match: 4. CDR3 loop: CASSDRGGYNEQFF. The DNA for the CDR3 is TGCGCCAGCAGCGACAGGGGAGGTTACAATGAGCAGTTCTTC.

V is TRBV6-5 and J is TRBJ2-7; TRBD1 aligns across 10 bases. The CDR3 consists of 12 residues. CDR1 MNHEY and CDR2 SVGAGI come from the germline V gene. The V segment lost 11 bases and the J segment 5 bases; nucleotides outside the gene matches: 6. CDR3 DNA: TGTGCCTCCGGGACAGGGGTACACGAGCAGTACTTC. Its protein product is CASGTGVHEQYF.

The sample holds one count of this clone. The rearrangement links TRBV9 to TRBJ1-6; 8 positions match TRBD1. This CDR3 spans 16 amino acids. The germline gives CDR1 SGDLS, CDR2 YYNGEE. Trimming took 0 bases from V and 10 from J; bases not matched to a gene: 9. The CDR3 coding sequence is TGTGCCAGCAGCGTAGATCCAGACAGGGGAGGATCACCCCTCCACTTT. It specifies CASSVDPDRGGSPLHF.

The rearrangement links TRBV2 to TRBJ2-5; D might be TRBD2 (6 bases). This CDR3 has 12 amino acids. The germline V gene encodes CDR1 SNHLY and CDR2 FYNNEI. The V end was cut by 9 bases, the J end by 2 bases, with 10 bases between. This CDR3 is CASRTIQETQYF. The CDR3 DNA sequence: TGTGCCAGTCGGACTATTCAAGAGACCCAGTACTTC.

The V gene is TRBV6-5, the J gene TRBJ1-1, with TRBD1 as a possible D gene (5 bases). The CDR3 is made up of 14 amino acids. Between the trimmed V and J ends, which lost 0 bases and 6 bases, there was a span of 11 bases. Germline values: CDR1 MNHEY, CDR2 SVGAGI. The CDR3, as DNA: TGTGCCAGCAGTTACTCCGGGGGGAGATCTGAAGCTTTCTTT. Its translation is CASSYSGGRSEAFF.

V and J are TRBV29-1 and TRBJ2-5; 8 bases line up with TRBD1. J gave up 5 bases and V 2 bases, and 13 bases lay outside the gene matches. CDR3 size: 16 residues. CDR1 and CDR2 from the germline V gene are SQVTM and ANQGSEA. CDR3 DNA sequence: TGCAGCGTTGAATCCAGACAGGGGTTGAGGATGGAGACCCAGTACTTC. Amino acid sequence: CSVESRQGLRMETQYF.

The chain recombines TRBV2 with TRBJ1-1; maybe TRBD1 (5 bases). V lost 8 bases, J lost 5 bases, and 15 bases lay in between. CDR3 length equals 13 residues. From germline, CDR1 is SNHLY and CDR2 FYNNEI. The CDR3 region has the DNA TGTGCCAGCGTCCGGGGGGAGGGAACTGAAGCTTTCTTT. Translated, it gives CASVRGEGTEAFF.

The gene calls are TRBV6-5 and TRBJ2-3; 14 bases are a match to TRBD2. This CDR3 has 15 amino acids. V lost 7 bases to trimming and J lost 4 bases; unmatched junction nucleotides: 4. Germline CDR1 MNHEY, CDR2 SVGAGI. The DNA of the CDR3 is TGTGCCAGCAAGACTAGCGGGGGGGCCGCAGATACGCAGTATTTT. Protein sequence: CASKTSGGAADTQYF.

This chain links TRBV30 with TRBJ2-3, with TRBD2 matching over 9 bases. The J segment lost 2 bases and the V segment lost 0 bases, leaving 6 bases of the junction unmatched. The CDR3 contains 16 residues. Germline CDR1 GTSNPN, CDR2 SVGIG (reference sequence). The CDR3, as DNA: TGTGCCTGGAGTGTACGGCGGGGGGGCTCCACAGATACGCAGTATTTT. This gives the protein CAWSVRRGGSTDTQYF.

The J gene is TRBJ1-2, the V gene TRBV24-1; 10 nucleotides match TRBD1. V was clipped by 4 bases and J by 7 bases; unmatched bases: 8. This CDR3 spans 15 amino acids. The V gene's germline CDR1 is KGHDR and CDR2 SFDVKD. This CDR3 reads CATSESWTGGSGYTF. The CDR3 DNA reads TGTGCCACCAGTGAGTCTTGGACAGGGGGATCTGGCTACACCTTC.

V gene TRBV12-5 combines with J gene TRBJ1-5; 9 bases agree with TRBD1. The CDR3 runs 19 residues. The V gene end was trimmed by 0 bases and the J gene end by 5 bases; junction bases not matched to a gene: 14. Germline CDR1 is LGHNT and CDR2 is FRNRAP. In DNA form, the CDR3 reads TGTGCTAGTGGTTTGGTACCGGGACAGGGACTCGTCAGCGATCAGCCCCAGCATTTT. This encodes CASGLVPGQGLVSDQPQHF.

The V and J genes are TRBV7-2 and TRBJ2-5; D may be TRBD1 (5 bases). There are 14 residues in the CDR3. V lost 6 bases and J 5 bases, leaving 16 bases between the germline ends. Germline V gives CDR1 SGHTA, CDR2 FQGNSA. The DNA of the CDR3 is TGTGCCAGCAGTAGGGGCCTCGACTCCGAGACCCAGTACTTC. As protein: CASSRGLDSETQYF.